This TCR beta chain is drawn from a study of T cell responses to AZD1222 COVID-19 vaccine. Study conclusions and caveats: Just a handful of AZD1222 recipients were seropositive at baseline.

Profiled with immunoSEQ multiplex PCR; TCRdb holds only in-frame clones, not every one. The table includes more than 150,000 clones, roughly 92% detected once. On this clone itself: What it recognizes is unknown. Other nucleotide sequences in the sample specify the same CDR3.

The V and J ends lost 0 bases and 4 bases respectively, with 7 bases between them. Germline V CDR1 and CDR2: SGHRS, YFSETQ. The CDR3 contains 13 residues. The V and J genes are TRBV5-1 and TRBJ1-1; D unclear. The sequence came from an adult who received the AZD1222 COVID-19 vaccine. The sample consisted of peripheral blood, taken 28 days after the second AZD1222 dose. This CDR3 reads CASSLAAGTEAFF. The CDR3 nucleotides are TGCGCCAGCAGCTTGGCCGCGGGCACTGAAGCTTTCTTT.